This T cell receptor (beta chain) was found in a study of siplizumab effects on memory and regulatory T cells. V was shortened by 3 bases and J by 5 bases, with 16 bases between the two germline ends. Germline loops: CDR1 LNHDA, CDR2 SQIVND (reference sequence). The CDR3 is made up of 15 amino acids. This clone was seen just once. Its target is unknown. The method was immunoSEQ multiplex PCR; TCRdb's version includes in-frame clones alone and lacks a portion of them. The data show roughly 75,000 clones, about 92% seen once. General study findings and limits: Among mappable alloreactive CD4+ clones, the Treg-derived fraction averaged nearly 70% with siplizumab versus 25% to 30% in controls.

This chain joins TRBV19 and TRBJ1-2; no firm D call. Sequencing was performed on CD8+ T cells sorted from blood. The sequence derives from a human donor in good health. CDR3 residues: CASSIKLLGQYGYTF. The DNA of the CDR3 is TGTGCCAGTAGTATCAAGTTACTAGGGCAGTATGGCTACACCTTC.